This TCR beta chain was found in a study of TIL therapy for anti-PD-1-resistant metastatic lung cancer. Study results and caveats: The cohort had more treatment-naive, never-smoker and oncogene-addicted patients than typical.

The immunoSEQ assay was v3. Sequencing depth was approximately 2 million read pairs for survey level, about 5-6 million for deep. Only in-frame clones appear in the TCRdb table, and some are missing; sequencing was by immunoSEQ multiplex PCR. There are more than 55,000 clones in the sample; approximately 80% occur only once, and just under 3% lies in the top ten. V was clipped by 3 bases and J by 1 base, with 16 bases between them. In germline, CDR1 is SGHTS, CDR2 YDEGEE. The CDR3 covers 16 residues. Comment on this clone: Its specificity is not known.

As to time point: pre-treatment sample, taken before nivolumab and TIL therapy. The rearrangement uses TRBV5-8 and TRBJ1-1, with a weak D call TRBD1 (6 bases). The clonotype comes from a person between 25 and 79 years old with non-small cell lung cancer. The sample was blood, taken at baseline. This CDR3 reads CASSSGHLFQNTEAFF. CDR3 DNA sequence: TGTGCCAGCAGCTCGGGACACCTCTTCCAGAACACTGAAGCTTTCTTT.